The rows below give T cell receptor beta chains drawn from one sample of a study of CD8 T cells in ankylosing spondylitis. TCRdb independently ran MiXCR on the 5' RACE reads; one entry per CDR3 protein. The sample shows 200,000 to 250,000 distinct CDR3 sequences, around 11% of them seen only once. Sequencing used blood, either unsorted or a sorted T cell fraction (not recorded which). These receptors were obtained from a male donor with ankylosing spondylitis or in good health (not recorded which). Each CDR3 is given with its conserved first and last residue. A D gene is named only where the DNA matches it firmly. A clone size is listed for some rows: how often the clone was seen (once, few, many), or a class if it is expanded.

D gene	V gene	J gene	clone size	CDR3 DNA	CDR3 protein
NA	TRBV6-5	TRBJ1-2	many	TGTGCCAGCAGTTATGTTGAGGGGAGCGGCTACACCTTC	CASSYVEGSGYTF
NA	TRBV29-1	TRBJ1-5	many	TGCAGCGTCAGTCTGGATAGCAATCAGCCCCAGCATTTT	CSVSLDSNQPQHF
NA	TRBV9	TRBJ1-4	many	TGTGCCAGCAGCATCGGGGGGGCCACTAATGAAAAACTGTTTTTT	CASSIGGATNEKLFF
NA	TRBV20-1	TRBJ2-7	NA	TGCAGTGCTATTGCGAACTCCTACGAGCAGTACTTC	CSAIANSYEQYF
NA	TRBV20-1	TRBJ2-4	NA	TGCAGTGCTAGAGAGGGGGTAGCCAAAAACATTCAGTACTTC	CSAREGVAKNIQYF
NA	TRBV7-2	TRBJ2-2	NA	TGTGCCAGCAGCTTAATGACTTACACCGGGGAGCTGTTTTTT	CASSLMTYTGELFF
NA	TRBV3-1	TRBJ2-3	few	TGTGCCAGCAGCCCTCACCCAAAGCGGCCTAGCACAGATACGCAGTATTTT	CASSPHPKRPSTDTQYF
NA	TRBV12-3/TRBV12-4	TRBJ2-5	many	TGTGCCAGCAGTTCCCCCTCATTAGGAGGGGAAGAGACCCAGTACTTC	CASSSPSLGGEETQYF
NA	TRBV9	TRBJ2-7	few	TGTGCCAGCAGCGTAGCTACCGGAACCACCTACGAGCAGTACTTC	CASSVATGTTYEQYF
NA	TRBV12-3/TRBV12-4	TRBJ1-1	NA	TGTGCCAGCAGTCCTCGGGGGGATTTGAACACTGAAGCTTTCTTT	CASSPRGDLNTEAFF
NA	TRBV19	TRBJ1-2	few	TGTGCCAGTAGTATAAACCGAAACTATGGCTACACCTTC	CASSINRNYGYTF
NA	TRBV5-1	TRBJ2-3	many	TGCGCCAGCAGCACGGAAGGGAGAAGGGCCACAGATACGCAGTATTTT	CASSTEGRRATDTQYF
NA	TRBV5-1	TRBJ2-7	many	TGCGCCAGCAGCTGGGGGATCAACCTACGGGATGAGCAGTACTTC	CASSWGINLRDEQYF
NA	TRBV7-2	TRBJ2-5	many	TGTGCCAGCAGCTTAGTGGGGGGCGTGGAGACCCAGTACTTC	CASSLVGGVETQYF
NA	TRBV2	TRBJ2-3	NA	TGTGCCAGCAGTGAAGCGGGGCGGGGCCGTACAGATACGCAGTATTTT	CASSEAGRGRTDTQYF
NA	TRBV7-9	TRBJ2-3	NA	TGTGCCAGCGGATGGATAGGATATACGCAGTATTTT	CASGWIGYTQYF
TRBD2	TRBV12-3/TRBV12-4	TRBJ2-1	many	TGTGCCAGCAATACTCTAGCGGGGTCGGGTGAGCAGTTCTTC	CASNTLAGSGEQFF